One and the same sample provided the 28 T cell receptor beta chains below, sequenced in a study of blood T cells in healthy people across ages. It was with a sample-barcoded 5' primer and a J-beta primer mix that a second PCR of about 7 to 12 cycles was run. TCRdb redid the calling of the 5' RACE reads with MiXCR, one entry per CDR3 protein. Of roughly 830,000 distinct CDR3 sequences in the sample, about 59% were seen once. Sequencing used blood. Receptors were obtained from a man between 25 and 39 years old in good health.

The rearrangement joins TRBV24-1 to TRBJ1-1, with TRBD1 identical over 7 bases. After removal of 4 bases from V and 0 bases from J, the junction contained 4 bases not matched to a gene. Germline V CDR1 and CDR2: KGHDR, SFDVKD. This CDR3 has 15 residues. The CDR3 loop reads CATSEGTALNTEAFF. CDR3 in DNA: TGTGCCACCAGTGAAGGGACAGCCCTGAACACTGAAGCTTTCTTT.

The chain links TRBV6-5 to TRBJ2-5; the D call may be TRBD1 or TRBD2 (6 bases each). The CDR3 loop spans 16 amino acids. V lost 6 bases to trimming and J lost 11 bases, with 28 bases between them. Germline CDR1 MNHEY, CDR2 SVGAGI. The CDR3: CASSPKGGISYNEQYF. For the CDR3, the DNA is TGTGCCAGCAGCCCCAAGGGGGGCATTTCCTACAATGAGCAGTACTTC.

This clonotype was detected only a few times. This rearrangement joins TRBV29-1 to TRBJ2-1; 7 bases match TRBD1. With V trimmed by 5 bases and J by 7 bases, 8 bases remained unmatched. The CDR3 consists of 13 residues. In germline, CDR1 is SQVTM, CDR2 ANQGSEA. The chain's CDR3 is CSVPGQDGNEQFF. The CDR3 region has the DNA TGCAGCGTTCCTGGACAGGATGGGAATGAGCAGTTCTTC.

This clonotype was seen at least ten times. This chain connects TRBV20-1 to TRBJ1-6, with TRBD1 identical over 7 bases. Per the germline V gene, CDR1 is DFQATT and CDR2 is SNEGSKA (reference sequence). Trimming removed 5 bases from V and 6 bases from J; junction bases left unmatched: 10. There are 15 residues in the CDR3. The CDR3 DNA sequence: TGCAGTGCTCCTCGACAGGGTAATACTAATTCACCCCTCCACTTT. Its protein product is CSAPRQGNTNSPLHF.

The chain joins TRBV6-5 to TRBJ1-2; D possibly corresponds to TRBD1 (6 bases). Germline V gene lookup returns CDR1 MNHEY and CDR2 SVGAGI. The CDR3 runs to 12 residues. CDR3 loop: CASQGDNYGYTF. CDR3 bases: TGTGCTTCACAGGGAGACAACTATGGCTACACCTTC.

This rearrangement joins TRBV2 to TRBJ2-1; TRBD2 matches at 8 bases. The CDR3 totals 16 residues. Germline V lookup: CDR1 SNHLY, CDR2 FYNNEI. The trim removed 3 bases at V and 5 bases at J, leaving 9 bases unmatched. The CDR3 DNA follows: TGTGCCAGCAGTGACGGGCGGGGGGCCCTTAACAATGAGCAGTTCTTC. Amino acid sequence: CASSDGRGALNNEQFF. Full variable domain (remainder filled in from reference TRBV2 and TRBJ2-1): EPEVTQTPSHQVTQMGQEVILRCVPISNHLYFYWYRQILGQKVEFLVSFYNNEISEKSEIFDDQFSVERPDGSNFTLKIRSTKLEDSAMYFCASSDGRGALNNEQFFGPGTRLTVL.

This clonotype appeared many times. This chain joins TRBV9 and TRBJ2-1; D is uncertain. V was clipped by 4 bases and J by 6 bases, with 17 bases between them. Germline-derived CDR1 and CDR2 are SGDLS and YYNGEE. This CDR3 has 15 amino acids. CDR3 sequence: CASSRNVQNSNEQFF. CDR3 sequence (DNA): TGTGCCAGCAGCCGGAACGTGCAAAATAGCAATGAGCAGTTCTTC.

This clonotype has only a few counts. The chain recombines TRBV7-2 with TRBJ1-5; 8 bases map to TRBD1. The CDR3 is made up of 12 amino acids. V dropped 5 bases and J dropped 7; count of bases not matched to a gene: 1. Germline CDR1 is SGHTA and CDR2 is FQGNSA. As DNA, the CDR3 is TGTGCCAGCAGCCAGGGGGCACAGCCCCAGCATTTT. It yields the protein CASSQGAQPQHF. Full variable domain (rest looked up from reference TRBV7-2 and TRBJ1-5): GAGVSQSPSNKVTEKGKDVELRCDPISGHTALYWYRQSLGQGLEFLIYFQGNSAPDKSGLPSDRFSAERTGGSVSTLTIQRTQQEDSAVYLCASSQGAQPQHFGDGTRLSIL.

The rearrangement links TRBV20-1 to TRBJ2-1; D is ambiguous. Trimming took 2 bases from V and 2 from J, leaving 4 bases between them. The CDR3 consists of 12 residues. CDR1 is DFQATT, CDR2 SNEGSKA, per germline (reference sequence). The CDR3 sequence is CSARMPYNEQFF. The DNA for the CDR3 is TGCAGTGCTAGAATGCCCTACAATGAGCAGTTCTTC.

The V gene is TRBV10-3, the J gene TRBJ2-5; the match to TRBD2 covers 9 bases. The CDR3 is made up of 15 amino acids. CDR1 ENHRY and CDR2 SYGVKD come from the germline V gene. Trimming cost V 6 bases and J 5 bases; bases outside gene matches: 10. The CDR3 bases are TGTGCCATCAGGGGAGATAGCGGGGGACAGGAGACCCAGTACTTC. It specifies CAIRGDSGGQETQYF.

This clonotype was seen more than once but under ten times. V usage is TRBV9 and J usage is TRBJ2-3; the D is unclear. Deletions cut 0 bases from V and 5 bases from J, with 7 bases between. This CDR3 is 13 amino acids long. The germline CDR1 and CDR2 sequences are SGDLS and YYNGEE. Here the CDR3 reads CASSVDTVDTQYF. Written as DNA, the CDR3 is TGTGCCAGCAGCGTAGACACAGTAGATACGCAGTATTTT.

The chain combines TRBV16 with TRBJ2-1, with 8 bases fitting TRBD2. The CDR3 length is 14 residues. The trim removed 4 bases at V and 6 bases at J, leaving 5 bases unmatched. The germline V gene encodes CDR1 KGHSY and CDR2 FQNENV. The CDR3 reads CASSLTSGTNEQFF. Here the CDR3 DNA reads TGTGCCAGCAGCCTCACTAGCGGTACCAATGAGCAGTTCTTC.

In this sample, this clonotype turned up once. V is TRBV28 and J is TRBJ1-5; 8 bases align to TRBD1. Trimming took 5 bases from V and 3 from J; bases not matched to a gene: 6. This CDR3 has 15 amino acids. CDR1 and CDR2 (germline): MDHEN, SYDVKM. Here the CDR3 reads CASSGGQVYNQPQHF. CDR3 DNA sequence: TGTGCCAGCAGTGGGGGACAGGTCTACAATCAGCCCCAGCATTTT.

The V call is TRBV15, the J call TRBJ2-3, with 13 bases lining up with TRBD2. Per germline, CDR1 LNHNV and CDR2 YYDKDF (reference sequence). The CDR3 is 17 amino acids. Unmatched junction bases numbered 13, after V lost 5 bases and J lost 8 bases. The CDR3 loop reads CATSRVGLAGASATQYF. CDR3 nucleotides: TGTGCCACCAGCCGAGTCGGACTAGCGGGGGCCTCGGCTACGCAGTATTTT.

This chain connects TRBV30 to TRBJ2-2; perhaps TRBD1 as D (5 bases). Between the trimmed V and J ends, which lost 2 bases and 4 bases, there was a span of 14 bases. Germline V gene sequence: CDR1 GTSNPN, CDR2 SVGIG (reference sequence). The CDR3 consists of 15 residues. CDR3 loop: CAWSLGQLGTGELFF. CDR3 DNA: TGTGCCTGGAGTTTGGGGCAGCTAGGCACCGGGGAGCTGTTTTTT.

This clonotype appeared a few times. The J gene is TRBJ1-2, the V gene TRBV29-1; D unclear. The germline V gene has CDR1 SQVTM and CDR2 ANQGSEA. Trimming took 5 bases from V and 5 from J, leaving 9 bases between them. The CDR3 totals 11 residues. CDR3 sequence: CSVLEQYGYTF. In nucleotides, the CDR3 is TGCAGCGTTCTTGAACAGTATGGCTACACCTTC. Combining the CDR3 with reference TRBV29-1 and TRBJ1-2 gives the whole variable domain SAVISQKPSRDICQRGTSLTIQCQVDSQVTMMFWYRQQPGQSLTLIATANQGSEATYESGFVIDKFPISRPNLTFSTLTVSNMSPEDSSIYLCSVLEQYGYTFGSGTRLTVV.

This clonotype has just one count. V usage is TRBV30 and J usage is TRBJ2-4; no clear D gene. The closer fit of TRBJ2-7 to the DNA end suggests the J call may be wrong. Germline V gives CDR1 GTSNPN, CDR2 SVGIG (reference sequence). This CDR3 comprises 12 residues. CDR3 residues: CAWSVQFYEQYF. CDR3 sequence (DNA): TGTGCCTGGAGTGTACAGTTTTACGAGCAGTACTTC.

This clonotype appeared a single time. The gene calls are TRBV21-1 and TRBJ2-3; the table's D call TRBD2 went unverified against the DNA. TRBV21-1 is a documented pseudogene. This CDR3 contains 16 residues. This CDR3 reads CASRIRDGGLVDTQYF. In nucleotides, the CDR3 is TGTGCCAGCAGGATTAGGGATGGAGGGCTCGTAGATACGCAGTATTTT.

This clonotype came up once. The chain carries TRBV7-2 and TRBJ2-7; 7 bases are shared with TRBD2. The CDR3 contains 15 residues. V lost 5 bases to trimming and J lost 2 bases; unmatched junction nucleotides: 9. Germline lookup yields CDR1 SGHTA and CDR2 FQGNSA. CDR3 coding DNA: TGTGCCAGCAGCCCCGCTAGCGGAAAAACCTACGAGCAGTACTTC. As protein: CASSPASGKTYEQYF.

The CDR3, as DNA: TGTGCCAGCAGCTCCCGGTCTGGGGCCGCTGCCGAGCAGTACTTC. This codes for CASSSRSGAAAEQYF. This chain uses TRBV7-2 with TRBJ2-7; D perhaps matches TRBD1 (5 bases). Germline V gene data show CDR1 as SGHTA and CDR2 as FQGNSA. CDR3 size: 15 residues. The V gene lost 4 bases and the J gene lost 6 bases, with 19 bases spanning the gap. Full variable domain (remainder filled in from reference TRBV7-2 and TRBJ2-7): GAGVSQSPSNKVTEKGKDVELRCDPISGHTALYWYRQSLGQGLEFLIYFQGNSAPDKSGLPSDRFSAERTGGSVSTLTIQRTQQEDSAVYLCASSSRSGAAAEQYFGPGTRLTVT.

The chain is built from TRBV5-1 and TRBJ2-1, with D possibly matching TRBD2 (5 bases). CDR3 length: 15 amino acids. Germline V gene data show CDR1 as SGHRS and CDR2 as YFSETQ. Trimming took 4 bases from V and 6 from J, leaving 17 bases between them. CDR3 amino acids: CASSIGLAGFNEQFF. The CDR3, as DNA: TGCGCCAGCAGCATCGGACTGGCTGGCTTCAATGAGCAGTTCTTC. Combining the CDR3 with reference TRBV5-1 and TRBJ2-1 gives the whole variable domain KAGVTQTPRYLIKTRGQQVTLSCSPISGHRSVSWYQQTPGQGLQFLFEYFSETQRNKGNFPGRFSGRQFSNSRSEMNVSTLELGDSALYLCASSIGLAGFNEQFFGPGTRLTVL.

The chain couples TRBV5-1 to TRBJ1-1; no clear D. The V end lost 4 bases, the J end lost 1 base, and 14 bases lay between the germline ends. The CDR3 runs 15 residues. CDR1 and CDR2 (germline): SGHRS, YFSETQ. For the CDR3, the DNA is TGCGCCAGCAGCCCACGAGGGCAAAGGAACACTGAAGCTTTCTTT. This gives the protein CASSPRGQRNTEAFF.

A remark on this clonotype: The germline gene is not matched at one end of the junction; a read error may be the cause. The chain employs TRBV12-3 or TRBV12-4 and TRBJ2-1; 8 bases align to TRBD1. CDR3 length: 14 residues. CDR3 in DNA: TGTGCCAACAGTCGTGGACAGGGCCGCAATGAGCAGTTCTTC. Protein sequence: CANSRGQGRNEQFF.

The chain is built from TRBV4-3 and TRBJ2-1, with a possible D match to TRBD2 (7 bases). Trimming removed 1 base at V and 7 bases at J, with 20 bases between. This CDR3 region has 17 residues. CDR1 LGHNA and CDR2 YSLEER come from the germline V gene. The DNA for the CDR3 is TGCGCCAGCAGCCAAGTAGGAGGGGGAGGGCTGGGGAATGAGCAGTTCTTC. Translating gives CASSQVGGGGLGNEQFF.

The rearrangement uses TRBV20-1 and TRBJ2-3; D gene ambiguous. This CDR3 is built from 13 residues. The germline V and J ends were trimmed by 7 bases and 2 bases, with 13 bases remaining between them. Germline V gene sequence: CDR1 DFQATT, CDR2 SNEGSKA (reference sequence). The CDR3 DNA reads TGCAGTGTTCGGACGGCCGACACAGATACGCAGTATTTT. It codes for CSVRTADTDTQYF.

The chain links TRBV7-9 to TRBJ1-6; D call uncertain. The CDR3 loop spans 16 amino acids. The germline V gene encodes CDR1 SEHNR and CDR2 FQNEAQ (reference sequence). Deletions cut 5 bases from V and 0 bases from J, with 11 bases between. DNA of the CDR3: TGTGCCAGCAGCGGGTCTCAGAGCTCCTATAATTCACCCCTCCACTTT. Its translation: CASSGSQSSYNSPLHF.

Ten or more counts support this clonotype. The CDR3 coding sequence is TGCGCCAGCAGCCACCGAACAGGGTCCGGGGAGCTGTTTTTT. Encoded protein: CASSHRTGSGELFF. V usage is TRBV4-3 and J usage is TRBJ2-2; D is possibly TRBD1 (6 bases). The ends were cut back, 3 bases at V and 6 bases at J, with 11 bases in the middle. There are 14 residues in the CDR3. CDR1 is LGHNA, CDR2 YSLEER, per germline.

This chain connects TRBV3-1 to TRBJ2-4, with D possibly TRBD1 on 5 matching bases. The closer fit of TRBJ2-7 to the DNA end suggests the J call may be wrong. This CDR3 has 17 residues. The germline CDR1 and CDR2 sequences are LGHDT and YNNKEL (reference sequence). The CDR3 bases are TGTGCCAGCAGCCAATCAGAGAGTGGAGACAGACCTTACGAGCAGTACTTC. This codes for CASSQSESGDRPYEQYF.